The rows below give T cell receptor beta chains drawn from one sample of a study of blood T cell repertoires in COVID-19. Sequencing was performed with immunoSEQ multiplex PCR; in TCRdb, only in-frame clones are kept and a portion is missing. The data contain approximately 98,000 clones, 81% of them singletons. Sequenced material: peripheral blood. These receptors were collected from an elderly woman with acute or convalescent COVID-19. CDR3s include the opening cysteine and the closing phenylalanine or tryptophan. D genes are given only for firm matches. Not all rows give a size; the values are once, few, many and, for expanded clones, a class.

CDR3aa	CDR3nt	j_gene	d_gene	abundance	v_gene
CASSLGIPPGEEQFF	TGCGCCAGCAGCTTGGGTATCCCCCCGGGTGAGGAGCAGTTCTTC	TRBJ2-1	NA	NA	TRBV5-1
CASSKGQTAYEQYF	TGTGCCAGCAGTAAGGGACAGACTGCCTACGAGCAGTACTTC	TRBJ2-7	TRBD1	NA	TRBV6-2/TRBV6-3
CSVLSELNTEAFF	TGCAGCGTTTTAAGTGAGTTAAACACTGAAGCTTTCTTT	TRBJ1-1	NA	NA	TRBV29-1
CASSLWLGQNNSPLHF	TGTGCCAGCAGTTTATGGCTGGGACAGAATAATTCACCCCTCCACTTT	TRBJ1-6	TRBD1	NA	TRBV27
CASSLEGSNQPQHF	TGTGCCAGCAGCTTAGAGGGGAGCAATCAGCCCCAGCATTTT	TRBJ1-5	NA	NA	TRBV7-2
CASSFYQPQHF	TGCGCCAGCAGCTTCTACCAGCCCCAGCATTTT	TRBJ1-5	NA	NA	TRBV5-1
CASSVQGAAKTQYF	TGCGCCAGCAGCGTACAGGGGGCTGCGAAGACCCAGTACTTC	TRBJ2-5	TRBD1	NA	TRBV5-1
CASSPKAGGFTGELFF	TGTGCCAGCAGCCCCAAAGCGGGGGGGTTCACCGGGGAGCTGTTTTTT	TRBJ2-2	TRBD2	NA	TRBV7-9
CASSQATRGRDTQYF	TGCGCCAGCAGCCAAGCGACGCGGGGTCGAGATACGCAGTATTTT	TRBJ2-3	NA	NA	TRBV4-3
CASSHGTGDQPQHF	TGTGCCAGCAGTCATGGGACAGGTGATCAGCCCCAGCATTTT	TRBJ1-5	TRBD1	NA	TRBV6-2/TRBV6-3
CASSLAGVPYNEQFF	TGTGCCAGCAGCCTCGCCGGGGTCCCCTACAATGAGCAGTTCTTC	TRBJ2-1	NA	NA	TRBV3-1/TRBV3-2
CASSVAPAGRDTDTQYF	TGTGCCAGCAGCGTAGCCCCAGCGGGACGGGACACAGATACGCAGTATTTT	TRBJ2-3	TRBD2	NA	TRBV9
CASGGGQGIEQYF	TGTGCCAGCGGGGGGGGACAGGGGATTGAGCAGTACTTC	TRBJ2-7	TRBD1	NA	TRBV28
CASSPFGQQNTEAFF	TGTGCCAGCTCACCATTTGGACAGCAGAACACTGAAGCTTTCTTT	TRBJ1-1	NA	many	TRBV18
CASSLREDNSPLHF	TGTGCCAGCAGTCTGCGGGAAGACAATTCACCCCTCCACTTT	TRBJ1-6	NA	NA	TRBV6-5
CASSAGQGAFTGELFF	TGTGCCAGCAGCGCCGGACAGGGGGCGTTCACCGGGGAGCTGTTTTTT	TRBJ2-2	TRBD1	NA	TRBV9
CASSGIRDNQYF	TGTGCCAGCAGCGGGATAAGAGATAACCAGTACTTC	TRBJ2-5	NA	NA	TRBV28
CASSYRTGLNTGELFF	TGTGCCAGCAGTTACCGGACAGGACTAAACACCGGGGAGCTGTTTTTT	TRBJ2-2	NA	once	TRBV6-5